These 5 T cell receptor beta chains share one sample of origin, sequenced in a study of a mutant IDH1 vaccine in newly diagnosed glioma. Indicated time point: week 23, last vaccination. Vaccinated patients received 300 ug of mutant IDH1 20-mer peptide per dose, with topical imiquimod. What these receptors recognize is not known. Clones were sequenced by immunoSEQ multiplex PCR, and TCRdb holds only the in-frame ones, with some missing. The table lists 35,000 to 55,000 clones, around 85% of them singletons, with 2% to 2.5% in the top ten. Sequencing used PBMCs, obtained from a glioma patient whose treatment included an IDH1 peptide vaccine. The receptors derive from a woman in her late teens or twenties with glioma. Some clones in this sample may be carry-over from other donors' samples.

The DNA for the CDR3 is TGTGCCAGCAGCGACGGGCGAGCCTTCTATGGCTACACCTTC. Its translation is CASSDGRAFYGYTF. The chain carries TRBV27 and TRBJ1-2; D uncertain. This CDR3 is 14 amino acids long. Germline V gene data show CDR1 as MNHEY and CDR2 as SMNVEV (reference sequence). The V end lost 6 bases, the J end lost 4 bases, and 15 bases lay between the germline ends.

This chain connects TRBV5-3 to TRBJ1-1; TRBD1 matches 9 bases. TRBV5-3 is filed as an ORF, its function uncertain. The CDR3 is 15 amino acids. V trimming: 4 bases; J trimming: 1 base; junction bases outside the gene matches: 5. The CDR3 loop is CARSPGQGGNTEAFF. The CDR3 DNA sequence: TGTGCCAGAAGCCCGGGACAGGGAGGGAACACTGAAGCTTTCTTT.

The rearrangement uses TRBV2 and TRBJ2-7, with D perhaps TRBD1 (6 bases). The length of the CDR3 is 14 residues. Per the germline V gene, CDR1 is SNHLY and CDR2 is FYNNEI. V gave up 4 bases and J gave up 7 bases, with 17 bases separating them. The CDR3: CASSVGGSTREQYF. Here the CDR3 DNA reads TGTGCCAGCAGTGTTGGGGGCTCCACGAGGGAGCAGTACTTC.

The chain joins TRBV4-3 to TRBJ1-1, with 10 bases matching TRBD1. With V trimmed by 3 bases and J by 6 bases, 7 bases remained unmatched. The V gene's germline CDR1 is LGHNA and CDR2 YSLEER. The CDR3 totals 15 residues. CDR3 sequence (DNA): TGCGCCAGCAGCCAGGGGACAGGGGACGAGGCTGAAGCTTTCTTT. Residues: CASSQGTGDEAEAFF.

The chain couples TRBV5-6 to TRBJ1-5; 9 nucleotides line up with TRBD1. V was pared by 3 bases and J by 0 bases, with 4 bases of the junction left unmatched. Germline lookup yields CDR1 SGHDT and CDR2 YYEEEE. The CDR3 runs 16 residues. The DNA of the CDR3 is TGTGCCAGCAGCTGGGGACAGGGACGTAGCAATCAGCCCCAGCATTTT. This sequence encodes CASSWGQGRSNQPQHF.